This T cell receptor beta chain came from a study of T cell changes during pregnancy in multiple sclerosis. Trimming cost V 6 bases and J 4 bases, with 13 bases left between them. The CDR3 is made up of 14 amino acids. Per germline, CDR1 LNHDA and CDR2 SQIVND (reference sequence). The repertoire was sequenced with immunoSEQ multiplex PCR; TCRdb's copy has only in-frame clones and lacks some. The sample carries tens of thousands of clones, 85% to 95% recorded once. The chain carries TRBV19 and TRBJ1-3; possible D gene TRBD1, 5 bases. This specimen was peripheral blood, taken in the third trimester of pregnancy. The clonotype comes from a female donor in good health, enrolled as a control in a pregnancy study. In DNA, the CDR3 is TGTGCCAGTAGGGACAATGGCTCCGGAAACACCATATATTTT. Amino acid sequence: CASRDNGSGNTIYF. Filled out from reference TRBV19 and TRBJ1-3, the complete variable domain reads DGGITQSPKYLFRKEGQNVTLSCEQNLNHDAMYWYRQDPGQGLRLIYYSQIVNDFQKGDIAEGYSVSREKKESFPLTVTSAQKNPTAFYLCASRDNGSGNTIYFGEGSWLTVV.